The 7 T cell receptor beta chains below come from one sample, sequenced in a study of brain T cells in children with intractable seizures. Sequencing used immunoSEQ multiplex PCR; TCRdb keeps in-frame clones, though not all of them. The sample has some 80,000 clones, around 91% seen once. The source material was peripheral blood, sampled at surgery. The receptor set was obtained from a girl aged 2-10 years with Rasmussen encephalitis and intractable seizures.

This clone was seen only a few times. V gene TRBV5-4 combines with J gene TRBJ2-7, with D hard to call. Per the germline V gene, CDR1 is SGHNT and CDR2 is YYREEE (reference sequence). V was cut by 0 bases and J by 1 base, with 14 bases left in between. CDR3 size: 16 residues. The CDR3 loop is CASSLGVEVVSYEQYF. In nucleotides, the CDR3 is TGTGCCAGCAGCTTGGGGGTAGAAGTGGTGTCCTACGAGCAGTACTTC. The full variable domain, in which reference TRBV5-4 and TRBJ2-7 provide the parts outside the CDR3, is ETGVTQSPTHLIKTRGQQVTLRCSSQSGHNTVSWYQQALGQGPQFIFQYYREEENGRGNFPPRFSGLQFPNYSSELNVNALELDDSALYLCASSLGVEVVSYEQYFGPGTRLTVT.

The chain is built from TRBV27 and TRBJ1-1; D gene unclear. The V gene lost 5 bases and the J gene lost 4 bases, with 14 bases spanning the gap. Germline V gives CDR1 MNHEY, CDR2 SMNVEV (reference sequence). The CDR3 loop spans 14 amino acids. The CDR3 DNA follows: TGTGCCAGCAGTCCAGGTGATTGGGGCACTGAAGCTTTCTTT. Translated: CASSPGDWGTEAFF.

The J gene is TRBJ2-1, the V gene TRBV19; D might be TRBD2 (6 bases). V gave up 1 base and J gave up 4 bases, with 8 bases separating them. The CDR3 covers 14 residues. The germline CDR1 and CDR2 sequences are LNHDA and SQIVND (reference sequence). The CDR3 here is CASSIGRDYNEQFF. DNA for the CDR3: TGTGCCAGTAGTATAGGGAGGGATTACAATGAGCAGTTCTTC.

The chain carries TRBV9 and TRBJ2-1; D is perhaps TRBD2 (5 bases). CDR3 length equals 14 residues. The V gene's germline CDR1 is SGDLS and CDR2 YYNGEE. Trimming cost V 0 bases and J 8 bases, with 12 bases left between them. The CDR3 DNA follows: TGTGCCAGCAGCGTAGTCCCTAGCAAGGATGAGCAGTTCTTC. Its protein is CASSVVPSKDEQFF.

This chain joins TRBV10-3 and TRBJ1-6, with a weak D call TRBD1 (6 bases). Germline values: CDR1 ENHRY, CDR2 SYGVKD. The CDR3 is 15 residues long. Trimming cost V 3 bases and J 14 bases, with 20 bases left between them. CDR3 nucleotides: TGTGCCATCAGTGAAACCGGGACAAGAGGGAAAACCCTCCACTTT. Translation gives CAISETGTRGKTLHF.

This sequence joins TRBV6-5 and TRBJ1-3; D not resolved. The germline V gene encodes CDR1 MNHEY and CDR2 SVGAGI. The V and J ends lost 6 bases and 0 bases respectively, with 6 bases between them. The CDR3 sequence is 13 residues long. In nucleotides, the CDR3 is TGTGCCAGCAGGCAAACCTCTGGAAACACCATATATTTT. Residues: CASRQTSGNTIYF.

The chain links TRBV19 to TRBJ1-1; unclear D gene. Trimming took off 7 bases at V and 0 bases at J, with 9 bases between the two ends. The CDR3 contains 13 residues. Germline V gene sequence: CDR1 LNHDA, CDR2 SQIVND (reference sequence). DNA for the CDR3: TGTGCCAGTACCGTGAAGATGAACACTGAAGCTTTCTTT. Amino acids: CASTVKMNTEAFF. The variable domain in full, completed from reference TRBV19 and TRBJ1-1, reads DGGITQSPKYLFRKEGQNVTLSCEQNLNHDAMYWYRQDPGQGLRLIYYSQIVNDFQKGDIAEGYSVSREKKESFPLTVTSAQKNPTAFYLCASTVKMNTEAFFGQGTRLTVV.